This T cell receptor (beta chain) was profiled in a study of blood T cell repertoires in COVID-19. Overall study context: The samples span acute and convalescent COVID-19 from the United States, Italy and Spain. Sample material is recorded as cDNA or gDNA derived from T cells, B-cell-depleted T cells, or PBMCs.

This clone occurred once. Losses at the gene ends were 5 bases for V and 10 bases for J; bases not matched to a gene: 5. The CDR3 has 14 amino acids. Looked up from germline, CDR1 is SGHAT and CDR2 is FQNNGV. Authors' analysis steps: Estimation of nucleated cell counts was performed using reference gene primer amplification. Assay used: immunoSEQ multiplex PCR; TCRdb lists only in-frame clones, some missing. From that table come the V and J calls and clone size; the DNA was used to work out D and trimming. The sample lists 200,000 to 250,000 clones, 70% to 90% seen once, with over 0.95% in the top ten.

Sequencing was done on a sample of peripheral blood. The chain carries TRBV11-2 and TRBJ1-6; 10 nucleotides line up with TRBD1. This TCR was sampled from a man between 35 and 55 years old with acute or convalescent COVID-19. The CDR3 DNA sequence: TGTGCCAGCAGCCAGACAGGGGGCTTATCACCCCTCCACTTT. Translation gives CASSQTGGLSPLHF.